This T cell receptor (beta chain) was retrieved from a study of identifying expanded T cells in peripheral blood. Regarding the study as a whole: Differentially abundant clones: around 1.2 between replicates, about 16 at 2 to 3 weeks, approximately 19 at four. Variance in clone template counts between roughly 2-week samples significantly increased with total template count across all healthy donors.

Assay: immunoSEQ multiplex PCR; the TCRdb copy retains only in-frame clones and omits some. The sample lists around 100,000 clones; 85% to 90% were seen once. No infections or other immune events were documented during collection. The CDR3 runs to 16 residues. Germline CDR1 reads ENHRY; CDR2 reads SYGVKD. J lost 1 base, V lost 4 bases, and 7 bases had no gene match. As for this clone: The antigen remains undetermined.

Sequencing was performed on blood. The chain is built from TRBV10-3 and TRBJ2-7; TRBD1 agrees at 10 bases. This receptor was identified in a person aged 18-70 years in good health. The CDR3 loop is CAISVGDRGGSYEQYF. In DNA form, the CDR3 reads TGTGCCATCAGTGTAGGGGACAGGGGTGGATCCTACGAGCAGTACTTC.